What follows are 4 T cell receptor beta chains derived from one specimen sequenced in a study of T cells after yellow fever vaccination. MiXCR, applied by TCRdb to the 5' RACE reads, yields one record per CDR3 protein. The sample has around 230,000 distinct CDR3 sequences, about 7% seen once. The sample in question was CD4+ T cells sorted from PBMCs, obtained on the day of the yellow fever booster vaccination. The receptor set was obtained from a young man who received the YFV17D yellow fever vaccine.

The chain has TRBV12-3 or TRBV12-4 and TRBJ2-1; 10 positions match TRBD2. Trimming took 7 bases from V and 0 from J; bases not matched to a gene: 6. This CDR3 is built from 16 residues. CDR3 coding DNA: TGTGCCAGCAAAGGACCTAGCGGGAGCTCCTACAATGAGCAGTTCTTC. Translated: CASKGPSGSSYNEQFF.

This clonotype was seen repeatedly, ten times or more. This chain joins TRBV6-2 or TRBV6-3 and TRBJ1-4; D ambiguous. Deletions cut 5 bases from V and 5 bases from J, with 15 bases between. The CDR3 extends over 15 amino acids. From germline, CDR1 is MNHEY and CDR2 SVGEGT. This CDR3 is CASSDRGRPNEKLFF. In DNA, the CDR3 is TGTGCCAGCAGTGACCGAGGAAGGCCGAATGAAAAACTGTTTTTT.

This clonotype was recorded at least ten times. The genes are TRBV14 and TRBJ2-2; D not resolved. The CDR3 covers 12 residues. The germline CDR1 and CDR2 sequences are SGHDN and FVKESK. Trimming took 4 bases from V and 4 from J, leaving 4 bases between them. The CDR3 reads CASSLPTGELFF. CDR3 nucleotide sequence: TGTGCCAGCAGCCTGCCCACCGGGGAGCTGTTTTTT.

This clonotype has at least ten counts. CDR3 in amino acids: CSARDLPGREDEKLFF. In DNA, the CDR3 is TGCAGTGCTAGAGATCTACCGGGAAGGGAGGACGAAAAACTGTTTTTT. The rearrangement joins TRBV20-1 to TRBJ1-4; D not certain. Per germline, CDR1 DFQATT and CDR2 SNEGSKA (reference sequence). The CDR3 spans 16 residues. The V gene lost 0 bases and the J gene lost 8 bases, with 19 bases spanning the gap.